These 18 T cell receptor beta chains originate from one sample sequenced in a study of T cell repertoires in cytomegalovirus infection. From the reads, TCRdb called clonotypes with MiXCR, one entry per CDR3 protein. The sample includes 510,000 or so distinct CDR3 sequences, about 26% of them seen just once. The sample taken for sequencing was PBMCs. These receptors were taken from a human donor in good health (CMV status not recorded). Some clones in this sample may be carry-over from other donors' samples.

This chain uses TRBV19 with TRBJ1-4, with D uncertain. The CDR3 sequence is 12 residues long. The ends were cut back, 6 bases at V and 1 base at J, with 3 bases in the middle. Germline CDR1 LNHDA, CDR2 SQIVND (reference sequence). CDR3 region: CASRGTNEKLFF. The CDR3 DNA follows: TGTGCCAGTAGGGGAACTAATGAAAAACTGTTTTTT.

This clonotype has only a few counts. J is TRBJ1-1 and V is TRBV12-3 or TRBV12-4; D unresolved. The V gene lost 2 bases and the J gene lost 6 bases, with 7 bases spanning the gap. This CDR3 has 12 residues. The CDR3 loop reads CASSLLQAEAFF. CDR3 nucleotide sequence: TGTGCCAGCAGTTTACTGCAGGCTGAAGCTTTCTTT.

This clonotype has just a few counts. V is TRBV7-6 and J is TRBJ1-3, with D maybe TRBD1 (5 bases). Germline lookup yields CDR1 SGHVS and CDR2 FNYEAQ. The CDR3 has 17 amino acids. The V gene lost 2 bases and the J gene lost 0 bases, with 14 bases spanning the gap. The DNA for the CDR3 is TGTGCCAGCAGCTTAACGGGGCCCCTCAGCTCTGGAAACACCATATATTTT. Protein sequence: CASSLTGPLSSGNTIYF.

This clonotype was detected a few times. The chain recombines TRBV12-3 or TRBV12-4 with TRBJ1-1; D may be TRBD1 (5 bases). V shed 4 bases and J shed 0 bases, with 12 bases lying between them. This CDR3 contains 15 residues. The CDR3 loop reads CASSSFGGMNTEAFF. The DNA for the CDR3 is TGTGCCAGCAGTTCCTTTGGGGGAATGAACACTGAAGCTTTCTTT.

This clonotype was seen a handful of times. This chain connects TRBV29-1 to TRBJ1-5; D is ambiguous. The CDR3 is 13 residues long. Trimming stripped 6 bases from V and 3 bases from J, with 12 bases between. The germline V gene has CDR1 SQVTM and CDR2 ANQGSEA. The CDR3 DNA sequence: TGCAGCGTGAATGCCGGCAACAATCAGCCCCAGCATTTT. It translates to CSVNAGNNQPQHF.

The chain employs TRBV11-2 and TRBJ1-6, with D tentatively TRBD1 (5 bases). Germline V lookup: CDR1 SGHAT, CDR2 FQNNGV. The CDR3 contains 16 residues. V shed 4 bases and J shed 7 bases, with 17 bases lying between them. The CDR3 nucleotides are TGTGCCAGCAGCTCCCCTCAGGGAAGGTGGAATTCACCCCTCCACTTT. This encodes CASSSPQGRWNSPLHF.

There are a few counts of this clonotype. The rearrangement joins TRBV6-5 to TRBJ2-3, with a tentative D call TRBD2 (5 bases). The CDR3 is 15 amino acids. Trimming cost V 2 bases and J 6 bases, with 15 bases left between them. Germline V gene data show CDR1 as MNHEY and CDR2 as SVGAGI. The CDR3 region is CASSYQIGEWDTQYF. CDR3 bases: TGTGCCAGCAGTTACCAAATCGGGGAATGGGATACGCAGTATTTT.

This clonotype was counted only a few times. This chain links TRBV12-3 or TRBV12-4 with TRBJ2-3; tentatively, D is TRBD1 or TRBD2 (5 bases each). The V end lost 7 bases, the J end lost 2 bases, and 13 bases lay between the germline ends. The CDR3 sequence is 14 residues long. CDR3 sequence: CASTPGRHTDTQYF. The DNA of the CDR3 is TGTGCCAGCACCCCGGGGCGACACACAGATACGCAGTATTTT.

The chain uses TRBV9 and TRBJ2-3; D is perhaps TRBD1 or TRBD2 (6 bases each). Per the germline V gene, CDR1 is SGDLS and CDR2 is YYNGEE. V dropped 3 bases and J dropped 9 bases, with 8 bases sitting between them. The CDR3 runs to 11 residues. Here the CDR3 reads CASSAGGTQYF. The CDR3 region has the DNA TGTGCCAGCAGCGCCGGGGGCACGCAGTATTTT.

This clonotype has only a few counts. The chain is built from TRBV6-2 or TRBV6-3 and TRBJ1-1; possibly TRBD1 for D (5 bases). The germline gives CDR1 MNHEY, CDR2 SVGEGT. V was trimmed by 6 bases and J by 6 bases, leaving 8 bases between them. The CDR3 spans 11 residues. The CDR3 DNA follows: TGTGCCAGCAGGATAGGGGCTGAAGCTTTCTTT. Translating gives CASRIGAEAFF.

This clonotype showed up just a few times. The chain employs TRBV5-6 and TRBJ2-7; TRBD2 is a possible D gene (5 bases). The germline V gene encodes CDR1 SGHDT and CDR2 YYEEEE. This CDR3 has 14 amino acids. V dropped 4 bases and J dropped 4 bases, with 15 bases sitting between them. The CDR3: CASSPLGVGYEQYV. DNA of the CDR3: TGTGCCAGCAGCCCGTTGGGAGTGGGGTACGAGCAGTACGTC.

As DNA, the CDR3 is TGTGCCAGCAGTTCCTTAGCCCAAGGGACCGGGGAGCTGTTTTTT. Residues: CASSSLAQGTGELFF. This rearrangement joins TRBV6-5 to TRBJ2-2; no definite D call. The germline gives CDR1 MNHEY, CDR2 SVGAGI. The germline V and J ends were trimmed by 4 bases and 5 bases, with 14 bases remaining between them. This CDR3 is built from 15 residues.

V is TRBV12-3 or TRBV12-4 and J is TRBJ1-4, with a tentative D call TRBD1 (5 bases). V lost 10 bases and J lost 5, with 17 bases in between. This CDR3 is built from 14 residues. The CDR3 region has the DNA TGTGCCACCTCCCCGGACATTGGGAATGAAAAACTGTTTTTT. It specifies CATSPDIGNEKLFF.

V gene TRBV5-1 combines with J gene TRBJ2-6, with TRBD1 as a possible D gene (5 bases). CDR1 is SGHRS and CDR2 is YFSETQ in the germline V gene. With 0 bases removed from V and 2 bases from J, the gap between germline ends came to 12 bases. CDR3 length equals 17 residues. The CDR3 coding sequence is TGCGCCAGCAGCTTGGCAGGGTCAAGGACTGGGGCCAACGTCCTGACTTTC. Its translation is CASSLAGSRTGANVLTF.

This clonotype was observed a few times. The chain carries TRBV12-3 or TRBV12-4 and TRBJ2-3, with D perhaps TRBD2 (8 bases). Trimming stripped 10 bases from V and 4 bases from J, with 18 bases between. The length of the CDR3 is 14 residues. The CDR3 reads CATREGAFADTQYF. The CDR3 nucleotides read TGTGCCACCCGGGAGGGGGCGTTCGCAGATACGCAGTATTTT.

The V call is TRBV27, the J call TRBJ2-7, with D perhaps matching TRBD1 (6 bases). This CDR3 region has 12 residues. The germline V gene has CDR1 MNHEY and CDR2 SMNVEV (reference sequence). With 8 bases removed from V and 2 bases from J, the gap between germline ends came to 10 bases. CDR3 coding DNA: TGTGCCAGCGGTGACAGGCCCTACGAGCAGTACTTC. Translated, it gives CASGDRPYEQYF.

This clonotype has just a few counts. J is TRBJ1-5 and V is TRBV10-3; D is perhaps TRBD1 (6 bases). The CDR3 consists of 14 residues. The germline CDR1 and CDR2 sequences are ENHRY and SYGVKD. The ends were cut back, 7 bases at V and 1 base at J, with 11 bases in the middle. The CDR3 DNA reads TGTGCCATCAATAGGGGGGGGAGCAATCAGCCCCAGCATTTT. Encoded protein: CAINRGGSNQPQHF.

This chain uses TRBV5-1 with TRBJ1-1; 7 bases align to TRBD1. The CDR3 is made up of 15 amino acids. Germline CDR1 SGHRS, CDR2 YFSETQ. The trim removed 1 base at V and 4 bases at J, leaving 7 bases unmatched. Written as DNA, the CDR3 is TGCGCCAGCAGCTTGCGGACAGGCGGGGGCACTGAAGCTTTCTTT. The encoded protein is CASSLRTGGGTEAFF.